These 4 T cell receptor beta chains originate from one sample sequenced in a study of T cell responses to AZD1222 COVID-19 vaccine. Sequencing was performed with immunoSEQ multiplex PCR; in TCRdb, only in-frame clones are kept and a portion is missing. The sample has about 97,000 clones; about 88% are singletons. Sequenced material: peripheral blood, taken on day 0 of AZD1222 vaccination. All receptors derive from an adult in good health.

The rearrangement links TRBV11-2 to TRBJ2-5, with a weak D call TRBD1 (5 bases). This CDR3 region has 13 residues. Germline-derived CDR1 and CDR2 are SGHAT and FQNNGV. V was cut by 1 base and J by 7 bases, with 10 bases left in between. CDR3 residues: CASSLAGWATQYF. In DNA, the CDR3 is TGTGCCAGCAGCTTAGCAGGGTGGGCGACCCAGTACTTC.

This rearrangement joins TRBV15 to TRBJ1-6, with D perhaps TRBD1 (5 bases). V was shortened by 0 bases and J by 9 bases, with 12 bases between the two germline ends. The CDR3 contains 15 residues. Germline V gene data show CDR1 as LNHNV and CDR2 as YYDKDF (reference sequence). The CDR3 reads CATSRDPRAGSPLHF. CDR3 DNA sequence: TGTGCCACCAGCAGAGATCCCAGGGCGGGTTCACCCCTCCACTTT.

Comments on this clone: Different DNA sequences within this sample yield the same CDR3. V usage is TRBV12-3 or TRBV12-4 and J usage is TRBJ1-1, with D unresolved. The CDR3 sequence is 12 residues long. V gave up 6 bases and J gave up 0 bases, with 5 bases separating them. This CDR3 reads CASSFMNTEAFF. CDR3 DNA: TGTGCCAGCAGCTTCATGAACACTGAAGCTTTCTTT.

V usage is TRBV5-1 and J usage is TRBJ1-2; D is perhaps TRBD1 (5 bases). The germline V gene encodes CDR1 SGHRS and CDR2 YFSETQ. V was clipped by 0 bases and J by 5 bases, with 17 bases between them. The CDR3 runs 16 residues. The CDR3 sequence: CASSLAPDSSGYGYTF. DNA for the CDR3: TGCGCCAGCAGCTTGGCCCCCGACAGTTCCGGGTATGGCTACACCTTC.